This T cell receptor beta chain is drawn from a study of OX40 agonist ivuxolimab in advanced cancers. Study conclusions and caveats: On average, a greater number of expanded clones characterised CD8+ T cells relative to CD4+. Doses of 0.1 to 3.0 mg/kg were accompanied by clonal expansion of CD4+ and CD8+ blood T cells by week 6. Among the nonresponders, some also had low normalized T-cell clonal expansion.

This clone occurred a few times. Its antigen is unidentified. Germline V gene lookup returns CDR1 SGHTA and CDR2 FQGTGA. Trimming took 0 bases from V and 1 from J; bases not matched to a gene: 2. There are 16 residues in the CDR3. Repertoires were generated with immunoSEQ multiplex PCR, while TCRdb's copy carries only in-frame clones and drops some. This sample carries about 50,000 clones, roughly three quarters of them seen once, and the ten largest clones take 1% to 1.5%. This clonotype was sampled from an adult with an advanced solid tumor such as melanoma, head and neck, liver or kidney cancer. The source material was CD4+ or CD8+ T cells sorted from blood, sampled in a trial of the OX40 agonist ivuxolimab. V is TRBV7-3 and J is TRBJ1-5; 8 bases are shared with TRBD1. CDR3 DNA: TGTGCCAGCAGCTTAACGGGGGACAGGAGCAATCAGCCCCAGCATTTT. Protein product: CASSLTGDRSNQPQHF.